The next 21 T cell receptor beta chains were all read from a single sample in a study of T cells in Graves' hyperthyroidism and ophthalmopathy. Authors of the study amplified TCR beta CDR3 regions from RNA transcripts. Using the HTBI primer set, a first-round RT-PCR was run on the TCR CDR3. TCRdb independently ran MiXCR on the multiplex PCR reads; one entry per CDR3 protein. The profile shows roughly 500,000 distinct CDR3 sequences, 35% to 55% of them singletons. Sequenced input: peripheral blood or thyroid tissue (not recorded which). The receptor set was obtained from an adult woman with Graves' disease, either hyperthyroidism or ophthalmopathy (not recorded which).

The chain carries TRBV2 and TRBJ1-1; D is undetermined. The V and J ends lost 2 bases and 1 base respectively, with 8 bases between them. The V gene's germline CDR1 is SNHLY and CDR2 FYNNEI. This CDR3 contains 14 residues. CDR3 bases: TGTGCCAGCAGTGAATCAAGCCGGAACACTGAAGCTTTCTTT. It specifies CASSESSRNTEAFF.

This clonotype was seen at least ten times. This sequence joins TRBV4-1 and TRBJ2-5; TRBD2 matches at 8 bases. V gave up 3 bases and J gave up 7 bases; unmatched junction bases: 10. The CDR3 consists of 15 residues. Looked up from germline, CDR1 is MGHRA and CDR2 is YSYEKL. The CDR3 sequence: CASSHHLAGQGTQYF. As DNA, the CDR3 is TGCGCCAGCAGCCATCACCTAGCGGGCCAGGGGACCCAGTACTTC.

The sample holds many counts of this clonotype. The chain uses TRBV27 and TRBJ2-7; 7 bases are a match to TRBD1. The CDR3 sequence is 14 residues long. Trimming removed 5 bases from V and 2 bases from J; junction bases left unmatched: 6. The germline gives CDR1 MNHEY, CDR2 SMNVEV (reference sequence). CDR3 DNA sequence: TGTGCCAGCAGTCACAGGGGTAATGCCTACGAGCAGTACTTC. This codes for CASSHRGNAYEQYF.

V gene TRBV7-8 combines with J gene TRBJ1-6; weak D call: TRBD1 (5 bases). CDR1 SGHVS and CDR2 FQNEAQ come from the germline V gene. This CDR3 region has 16 residues. The V end was cut by 1 base, the J end by 8 bases, with 15 bases between. The CDR3 loop reads CASSLGGRFRDSPLHF. The CDR3 DNA sequence: TGTGCCAGCAGCTTAGGGGGACGTTTTCGAGATTCACCCCTCCACTTT. The whole variable domain, filled in from reference TRBV7-8 and TRBJ1-6, reads GAGVSQSPRYKVAKRGQDVALRCDPISGHVSLFWYQQALGQGPEFLTYFQNEAQLDKSGLPSDRFFAERPEGSVSTLKIQRTQQEDSAVYLCASSLGGRFRDSPLHFGNGTRLTVT.

CDR3 nucleotide sequence: TGTGCCAGCAGCCTTGGATGGGGGAAGGAGACCCAGTACTTC. Its translation: CASSLGWGKETQYF. The chain is built from TRBV5-5 and TRBJ2-5, with D possibly being TRBD1 or TRBD2 (5 bases each). The CDR3 runs 14 residues. CDR1 is SGHKS, CDR2 YYEKEE, per germline (reference sequence). V was trimmed by 4 bases and J by 5 bases, leaving 15 bases between them.

V usage is TRBV7-2 and J usage is TRBJ2-7; 10 positions match TRBD2. V shed 4 bases and J 4 bases; nucleotides not matched to a gene: 7. The CDR3 covers 15 residues. Germline V gene lookup returns CDR1 SGHTA and CDR2 FQGNSA. The CDR3 DNA reads TGTGCCAGCAGCTCCACCCTAGCGGGAGAATACGAGCAGTACTTC. Its protein product is CASSSTLAGEYEQYF. The variable domain in full, completed from reference TRBV7-2 and TRBJ2-7, reads GAGVSQSPSNKVTEKGKDVELRCDPISGHTALYWYRQSLGQGLEFLIYFQGNSAPDKSGLPSDRFSAERTGGSVSTLTIQRTQQEDSAVYLCASSSTLAGEYEQYFGPGTRLTVT.

The rearrangement links TRBV9 to TRBJ2-2; D call uncertain. V lost 3 bases to trimming and J lost 4 bases, with 7 bases between them. The V gene's germline CDR1 is SGDLS and CDR2 YYNGEE. This CDR3 has 13 residues. In nucleotides, the CDR3 is TGTGCCAGCAGCGCCCCGGTCACCGGGGAGCTGTTTTTT. This codes for CASSAPVTGELFF. Using reference TRBV9 and TRBJ2-2 for the parts outside the CDR3, the full variable domain is DSGVTQTPKHLITATGQRVTLRCSPRSGDLSVYWYQQSLDQGLQFLIQYYNGEERAKGNILERFSAQQFPDLHSELNLSSLELGDSALYFCASSAPVTGELFFGEGSRLTVL.

The genes are TRBV11-2 and TRBJ1-1; 8 positions agree with TRBD1. Germline-derived CDR1 and CDR2 are SGHAT and FQNNGV. The CDR3 spans 13 residues. Trimming took 5 bases from V and 5 from J; bases not matched to a gene: 4. CDR3 residues: CASSRQGWTEAFF. The CDR3, as DNA: TGTGCCAGCAGCCGACAGGGGTGGACTGAAGCTTTCTTT. Combining the CDR3 with reference TRBV11-2 and TRBJ1-1 gives the whole variable domain EAGVAQSPRYKIIEKRQSVAFWCNPISGHATLYWYQQILGQGPKLLIQFQNNGVVDDSQLPKDRFSAERLKGVDSTLKIQPAKLEDSAVYLCASSRQGWTEAFFGQGTRLTVV.

This clonotype was observed many times. This chain links TRBV6-6 with TRBJ2-2; D is unresolved. This CDR3 has 16 amino acids. Germline V CDR1 and CDR2: MNHNY, SVGAGI (reference sequence). Deletions cut 5 bases from V and 0 bases from J, with 13 bases between. The CDR3 region is CASSLPGPANTGELFF. As DNA, the CDR3 is TGTGCCAGCAGTCTCCCGGGCCCAGCGAACACCGGGGAGCTGTTTTTT.

A single count supports this clonotype. The gene calls are TRBV7-2 and TRBJ1-2; possible D gene TRBD1, 5 bases. This CDR3 region has 14 residues. Germline CDR1 and CDR2: SGHTA and FQGNSA. This chain's CDR3 is CATSPAGRDYGYTF. The CDR3 region has the DNA TGTGCTACGTCTCCGGCGGGGCGAGACTATGGCTACACCTTC.

This clonotype was found many times. The chain joins TRBV7-9 to TRBJ2-7; maybe TRBD1 (5 bases). CDR1 is SEHNR and CDR2 is FQNEAQ in the germline V gene (reference sequence). Trimming stripped 4 bases from V and 3 bases from J, with 13 bases between. The CDR3 length is 14 residues. The CDR3 reads CASSSLRRGYEQYF. The CDR3 nucleotides read TGTGCCAGCAGCTCCCTGAGAAGGGGCTACGAGCAGTACTTC.

This clonotype has at least ten counts. V gene TRBV2 combines with J gene TRBJ2-7, with 8 bases fitting TRBD1. This CDR3 has 15 residues. Per the germline V gene, CDR1 is SNHLY and CDR2 is FYNNEI. After removal of 4 bases from V and 2 bases from J, the junction contained 7 bases not matched to a gene. The CDR3 sequence is CASSAGQADTYEQYF. For the CDR3, the DNA is TGTGCCAGCAGTGCGGGACAGGCCGATACCTACGAGCAGTACTTC. Combining the CDR3 with reference TRBV2 and TRBJ2-7 gives the whole variable domain EPEVTQTPSHQVTQMGQEVILRCVPISNHLYFYWYRQILGQKVEFLVSFYNNEISEKSEIFDDQFSVERPDGSNFTLKIRSTKLEDSAMYFCASSAGQADTYEQYFGPGTRLTVT.

At least ten counts were recorded for this clonotype. This chain uses TRBV28 with TRBJ1-1, with D unclear. V was cut by 6 bases and J by 2 bases, with 10 bases left in between. Looked up from germline, CDR1 is MDHEN and CDR2 is SYDVKM. The CDR3 loop spans 13 amino acids. The CDR3, as DNA: TGTGCCAGCAGGGCTGACATAAACACTGAAGCTTTCTTT. This gives the protein CASRADINTEAFF.

A word on this clonotype: The conserved phenylalanine or tryptophan normally closing the CDR3 is absent here, so this likely arose from a read error. The J gene is TRBJ1-2, the V gene TRBV7-9; D may be TRBD1 (5 bases). This CDR3 region has 14 residues. Germline assignment: CDR1 SEHNR and CDR2 FQNEAQ (reference sequence). Trimming took 6 bases from V and 8 from J, leaving 19 bases between them. CDR3 in amino acids: CASRDLSRGAGYTS. CDR3 bases: TGTGCCAGCAGAGACTTGTCGAGGGGTGCCGGCTACACCTCC.

V and J are TRBV7-6 and TRBJ2-7; the match to TRBD1 covers 9 bases. The trim removed 0 bases at V and 6 bases at J, leaving 6 bases unmatched. The CDR3 is 15 amino acids. The germline V gene encodes CDR1 SGHVS and CDR2 FNYEAQ. The chain's CDR3 is CASSLAGTGISEQYF. The CDR3 region has the DNA TGTGCCAGCAGCTTAGCCGGGACAGGGATTTCCGAGCAGTACTTC. The complete variable domain, with remaining parts taken from reference TRBV7-6 and TRBJ2-7, reads GAGVSQSPRYKVTKRGQDVALRCDPISGHVSLYWYRQALGQGPEFLTYFNYEAQQDKSGLPNDRFSAERPEGSISTLTIQRTEQRDSAMYRCASSLAGTGISEQYFGPGTRLTVT.

The chain combines TRBV25-1 with TRBJ2-7, with 11 bases aligning to TRBD1. The J segment lost 3 bases and the V segment lost 6 bases, leaving 4 bases of the junction unmatched. CDR1 and CDR2 from the germline V gene are MGHDK and SYGVNS. The CDR3 totals 14 residues. CDR3 in amino acids: CASRGDRGDYEQYF. The CDR3 DNA follows: TGTGCCAGCAGGGGGGACAGGGGGGACTACGAGCAGTACTTC.

This rearrangement joins TRBV29-1 to TRBJ2-1, with 7 bases fitting TRBD1. The V gene's germline CDR1 is SQVTM and CDR2 ANQGSEA. The CDR3 is made up of 14 amino acids. V lost 3 bases and J lost 7; bases outside the gene matches: 9. This CDR3 is CSVDSQGWRNEQFF. For the CDR3, the DNA is TGCAGCGTTGATTCACAGGGGTGGCGGAATGAGCAGTTCTTC.

As concerns this clonotype: Being one base from a much bigger clone, this may be a read error. V gene TRBV6-2 or TRBV6-3 combines with J gene TRBJ1-6; D unclear. This CDR3 comprises 15 residues. Per germline, CDR1 MNHEY and CDR2 SVGEGT. CDR3 residues: CAGSYDPDLDSPLHF. CDR3 nucleotides: TGTGCCGGCAGTTACGATCCGGATCTCGATTCACCCCTCCACTTT.

Turning to this clonotype: A much larger clone lies one base from this, so it may be a read error. This chain links TRBV7-9 with TRBJ1-2; D gene unclear. The CDR3 runs to 13 residues. Germline V gene data show CDR1 as SEHNR and CDR2 as FQNEAQ (reference sequence). This chain's CDR3 is CANSLDGNYGYTF. In DNA, the CDR3 is TGTGCCAACAGCTTGGACGGGAACTATGGCTACACCTTC. Drawing the rest from reference TRBV7-9 and TRBJ1-2, the complete variable domain is DTGVSQNPRHKITKRGQNVTFRCDPISEHNRLYWYRQTLGQGPEFLTYFQNEAQLEKSRLLSDRFSAERPKGSFSTLEIQRTEQGDSAMYLCANSLDGNYGYTFGSGTRLTVV.

This clonotype was observed a single time. The V call is TRBV10-3, the J call TRBJ1-2; tentative D call: TRBD1 (5 bases). The germline gives CDR1 ENHRY, CDR2 SYGVKD. This CDR3 is 14 amino acids long. The V end was cut by 0 bases, the J end by 3 bases, with 8 bases between. CDR3 nucleotides: TGTGCCATCAGTGAGTCGGCCAGGGACTATGGCTACACCTTC. It yields the protein CAISESARDYGYTF.

This clonotype has only a few counts. This chain uses TRBV19 with TRBJ2-5, with D possibly matching TRBD1 (6 bases). Trimming shortened V by 4 bases and J by 1 base, and 13 bases separated the two germline ends. Germline V gives CDR1 LNHDA, CDR2 SQIVND (reference sequence). The CDR3 extends over 15 amino acids. Written as DNA, the CDR3 is TGTGCCAGTAGTAGAAGTGGACAGATCCAAGAGACCCAGTACTTC. Its translation is CASSRSGQIQETQYF.